This T cell receptor beta chain appears in the sequencing data of a study of blood T cell repertoires in COVID-19. Study overall: COVID-19 samples from acute and convalescent phases originated in the United States, Italy and Spain. T cells, B-cell-depleted T cells, or PBMCs provided the cDNA or gDNA that served as material.

Original analysis: Reference gene primer amplification in the assay estimated nucleated cell counts. Profiled with immunoSEQ multiplex PCR; TCRdb holds only in-frame clones, not every one. The V and J calls and clone size are taken from that table; D and trimming were inferred from the DNA. The data hold just over 250,000 clones, with around nine tenths observed a single time. V lost 1 base and J lost 7; bases outside the gene matches: 6. This CDR3 contains 16 residues. Per germline, CDR1 SQVTM and CDR2 ANQGSEA. The sequenced material came from peripheral blood. The TCR sequence derives from a man aged 40-50 years who had recovered from COVID-19. The chain combines TRBV29-1 with TRBJ2-1, with 14 bases that match TRBD2. CDR3 sequence: CSVEGLAGGRQNEQFF. The DNA of the CDR3 is TGCAGCGTTGAAGGACTAGCGGGAGGGCGCCAAAATGAGCAGTTCTTC.